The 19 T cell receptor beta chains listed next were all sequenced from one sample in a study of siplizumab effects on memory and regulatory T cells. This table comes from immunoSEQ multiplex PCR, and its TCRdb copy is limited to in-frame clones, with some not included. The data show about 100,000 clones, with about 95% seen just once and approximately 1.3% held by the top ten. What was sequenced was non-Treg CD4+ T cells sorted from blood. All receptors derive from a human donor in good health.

CDR3 region: CASSSTGLAGETQYF. CDR3 nucleotide sequence: TGCGCCAGCAGCTCGACGGGACTAGCGGGAGAGACCCAGTACTTC. The chain has TRBV5-1 and TRBJ2-5; TRBD2 matches at 12 bases. CDR3 size: 15 residues. Germline V gives CDR1 SGHRS, CDR2 YFSETQ. V shed 3 bases and J 4 bases; nucleotides not matched to a gene: 4.

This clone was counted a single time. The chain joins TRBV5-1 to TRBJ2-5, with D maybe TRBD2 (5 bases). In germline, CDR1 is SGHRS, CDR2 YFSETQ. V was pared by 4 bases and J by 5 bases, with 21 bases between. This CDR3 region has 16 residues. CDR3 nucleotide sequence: TGCGCCAGCAGCCTCGGGCTTGGGCTAGCCGAGGAGACCCAGTACTTC. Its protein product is CASSLGLGLAEETQYF.

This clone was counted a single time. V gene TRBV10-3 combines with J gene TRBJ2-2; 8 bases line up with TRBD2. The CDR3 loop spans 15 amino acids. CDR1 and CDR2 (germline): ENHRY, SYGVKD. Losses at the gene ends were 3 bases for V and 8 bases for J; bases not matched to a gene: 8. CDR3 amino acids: CAISDTSGALGELFF. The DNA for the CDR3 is TGTGCCATCAGTGACACTAGCGGCGCCCTTGGGGAGCTGTTTTTT.

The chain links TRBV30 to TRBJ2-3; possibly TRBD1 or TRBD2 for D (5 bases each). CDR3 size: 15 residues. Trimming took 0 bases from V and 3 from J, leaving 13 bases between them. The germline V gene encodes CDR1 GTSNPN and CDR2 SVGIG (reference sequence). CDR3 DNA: TGTGCCTGGAGTGTACGGGGCCTTGAGACAGATACGCAGTATTTT. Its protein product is CAWSVRGLETDTQYF. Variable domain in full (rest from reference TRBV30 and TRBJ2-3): SQTIHQWPATLVQPVGSPLSLECTVEGTSNPNLYWYRQAAGRGLQLLFYSVGIGQISSEVPQNLSASRPQDRQFILSSKKLLLSDSGFYLCAWSVRGLETDTQYFGPGTRLTVL.

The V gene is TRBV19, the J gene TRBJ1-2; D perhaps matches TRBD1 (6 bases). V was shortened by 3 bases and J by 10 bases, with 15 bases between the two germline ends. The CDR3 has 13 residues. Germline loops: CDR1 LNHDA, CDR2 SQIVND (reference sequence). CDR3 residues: CASSIDRMQTYTF. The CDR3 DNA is TGTGCCAGTAGTATCGACAGGATGCAAACCTACACCTTC.

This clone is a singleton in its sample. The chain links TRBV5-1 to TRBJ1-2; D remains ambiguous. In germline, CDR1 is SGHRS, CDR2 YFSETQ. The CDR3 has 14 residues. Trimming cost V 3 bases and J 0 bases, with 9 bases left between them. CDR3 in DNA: TGCGCCAGCAGCTCGACCCCAGCTAACTATGGCTACACCTTC. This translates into CASSSTPANYGYTF.

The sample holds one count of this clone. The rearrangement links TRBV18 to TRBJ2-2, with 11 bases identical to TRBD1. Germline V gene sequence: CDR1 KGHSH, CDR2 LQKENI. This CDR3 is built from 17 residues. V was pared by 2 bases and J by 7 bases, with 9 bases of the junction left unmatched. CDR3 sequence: CASSPTAGTGGIGELFF. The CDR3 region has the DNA TGTGCCAGCTCACCAACCGCCGGGACAGGGGGTATCGGGGAGCTGTTTTTT.

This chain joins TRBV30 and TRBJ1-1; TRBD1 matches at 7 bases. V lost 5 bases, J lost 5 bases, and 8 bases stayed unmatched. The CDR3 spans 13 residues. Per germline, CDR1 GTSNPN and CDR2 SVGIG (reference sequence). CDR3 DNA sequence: TGTGCCTGGGAAGACAGGGCAGGAACTGAAGCTTTCTTT. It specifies CAWEDRAGTEAFF.

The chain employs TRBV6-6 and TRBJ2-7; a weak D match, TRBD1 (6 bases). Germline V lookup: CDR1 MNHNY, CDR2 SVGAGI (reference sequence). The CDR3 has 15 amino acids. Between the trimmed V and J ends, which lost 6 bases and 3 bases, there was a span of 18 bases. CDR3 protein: CASSPGQAGVYEQYF. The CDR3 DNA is TGTGCCAGCAGCCCGGGGCAGGCAGGGGTCTACGAGCAGTACTTC.

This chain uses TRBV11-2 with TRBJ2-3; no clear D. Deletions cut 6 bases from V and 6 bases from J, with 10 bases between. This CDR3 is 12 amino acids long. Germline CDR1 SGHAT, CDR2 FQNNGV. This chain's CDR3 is CASSFSRDTQYF. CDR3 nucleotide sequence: TGTGCCAGCAGTTTTTCCAGGGATACGCAGTATTTT.

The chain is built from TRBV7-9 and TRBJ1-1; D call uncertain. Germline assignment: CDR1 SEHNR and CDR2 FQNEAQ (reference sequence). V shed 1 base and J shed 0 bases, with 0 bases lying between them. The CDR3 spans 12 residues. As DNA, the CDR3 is TGTGCCAGCAGCTTAGTGAACACTGAAGCTTTCTTT. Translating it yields CASSLVNTEAFF.

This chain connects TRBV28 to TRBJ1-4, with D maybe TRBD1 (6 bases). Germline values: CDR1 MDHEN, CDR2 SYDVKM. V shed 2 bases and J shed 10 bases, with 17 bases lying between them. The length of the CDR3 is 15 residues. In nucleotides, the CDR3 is TGTGCCAGCAGTTTAAACCACAGGGATATAGGAAAACTGTTTTTT. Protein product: CASSLNHRDIGKLFF.

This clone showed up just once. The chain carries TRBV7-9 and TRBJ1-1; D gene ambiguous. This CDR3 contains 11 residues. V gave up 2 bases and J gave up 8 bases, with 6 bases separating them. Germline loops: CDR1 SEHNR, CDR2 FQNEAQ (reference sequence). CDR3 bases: TGTGCCAGCAGCTTACGTAGGGAAGCTTTCTTT. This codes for CASSLRREAFF.

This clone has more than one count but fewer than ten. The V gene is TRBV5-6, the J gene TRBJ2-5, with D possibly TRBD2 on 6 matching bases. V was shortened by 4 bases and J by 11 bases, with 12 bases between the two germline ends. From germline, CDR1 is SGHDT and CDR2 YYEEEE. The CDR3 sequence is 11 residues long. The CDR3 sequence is CASSTGTAQYF. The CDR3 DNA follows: TGTGCCAGCAGCACCGGGACTGCGCAGTACTTC.

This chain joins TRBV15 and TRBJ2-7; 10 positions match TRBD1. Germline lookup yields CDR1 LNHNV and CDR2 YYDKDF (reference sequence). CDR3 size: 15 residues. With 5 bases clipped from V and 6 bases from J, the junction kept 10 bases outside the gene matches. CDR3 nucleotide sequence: TGTGCCACCAGCCTTTCCTGGACAGGGGGGGTCGAGCAGTACTTC. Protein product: CATSLSWTGGVEQYF.

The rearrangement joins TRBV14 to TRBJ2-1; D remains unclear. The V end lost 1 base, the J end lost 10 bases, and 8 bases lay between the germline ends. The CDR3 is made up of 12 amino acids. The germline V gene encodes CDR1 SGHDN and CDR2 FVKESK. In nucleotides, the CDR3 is TGTGCCAGCAGCCAAGTGTTTGGAGAGCAGTTCTTC. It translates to CASSQVFGEQFF.

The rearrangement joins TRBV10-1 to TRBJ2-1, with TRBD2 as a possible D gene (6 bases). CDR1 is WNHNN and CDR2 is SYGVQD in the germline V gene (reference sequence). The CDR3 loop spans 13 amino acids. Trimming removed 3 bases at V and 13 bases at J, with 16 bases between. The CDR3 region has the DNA TGCGCCAGCAGTGAAGACCCGGGAGTGTCACAGTTCTTC. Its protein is CASSEDPGVSQFF.

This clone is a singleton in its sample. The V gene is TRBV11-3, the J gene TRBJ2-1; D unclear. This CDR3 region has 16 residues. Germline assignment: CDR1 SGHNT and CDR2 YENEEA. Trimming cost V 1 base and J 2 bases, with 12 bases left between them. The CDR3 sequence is CASSLATRFTYNEQFF. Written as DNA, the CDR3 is TGTGCCAGCAGCTTAGCCACCAGGTTCACCTACAATGAGCAGTTCTTC.

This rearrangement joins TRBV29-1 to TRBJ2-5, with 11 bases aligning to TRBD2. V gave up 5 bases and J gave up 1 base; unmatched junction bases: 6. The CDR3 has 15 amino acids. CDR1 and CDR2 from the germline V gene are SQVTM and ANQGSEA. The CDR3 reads CSVRGGTSGQETQYF. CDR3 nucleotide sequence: TGCAGCGTTCGGGGTGGGACTAGCGGCCAAGAGACCCAGTACTTC. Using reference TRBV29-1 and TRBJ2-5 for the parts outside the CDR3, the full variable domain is SAVISQKPSRDICQRGTSLTIQCQVDSQVTMMFWYRQQPGQSLTLIATANQGSEATYESGFVIDKFPISRPNLTFSTLTVSNMSPEDSSIYLCSVRGGTSGQETQYFGPGTRLLVL.